This T cell receptor (beta chain) was identified during a study of cytotoxic CD8 clonotypes in ibrutinib-treated CLL. Study in general: The cohort had around 10 relapsed/refractory and over 14 treatment-naive patients, around 18 IGHV unmutated. After a median of about 62 months, around 15 patients stayed remitted and some 12 progressed; responses had been partial in some 25 and complete in 2. Overall study results and limits: Clonality went up at ibrutinib response and then declined back toward baseline at progression.

Profiled with immunoSEQ multiplex PCR; TCRdb holds only in-frame clones, not every one. Found here are 70,000 to 80,000 clones, over 80% of them singletons; the top ten hold about 36%. With regard to this clone: Its antigen is undetermined.

The CDR3 totals 15 residues. V lost 6 bases, J lost 4 bases, and 8 bases stayed unmatched. The germline gives CDR1 SGDLS, CDR2 YYNGEE. The chain combines TRBV9 with TRBJ2-2; 8 positions agree with TRBD2. The sample here was PBMCs, taken after 24 months of ibrutinib treatment. The TCR comes from a human donor with chronic lymphocytic leukemia. For the CDR3, the DNA is TGTGCCAGCAAAGGGGGACTAGGATCCACCGGGGAGCTGTTTTTT. It codes for CASKGGLGSTGELFF.